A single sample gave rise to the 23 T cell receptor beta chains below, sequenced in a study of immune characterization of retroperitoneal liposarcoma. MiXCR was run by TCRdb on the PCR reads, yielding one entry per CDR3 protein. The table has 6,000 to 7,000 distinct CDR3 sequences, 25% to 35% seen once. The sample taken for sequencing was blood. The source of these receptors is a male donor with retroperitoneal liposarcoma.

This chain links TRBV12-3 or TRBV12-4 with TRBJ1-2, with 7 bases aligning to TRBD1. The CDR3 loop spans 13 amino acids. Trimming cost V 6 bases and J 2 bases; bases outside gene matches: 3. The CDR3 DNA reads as TGTGCCAGCAGACCGACAGGGAACTATGGCTACACCTTC. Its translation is CASRPTGNYGYTF.

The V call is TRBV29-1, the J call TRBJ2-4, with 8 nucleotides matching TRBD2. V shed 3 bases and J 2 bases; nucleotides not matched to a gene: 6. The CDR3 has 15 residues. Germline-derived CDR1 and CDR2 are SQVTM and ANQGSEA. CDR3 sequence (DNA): TGCAGCGTTGATCTTGCGGGAGGCCCCAAAAACATTCAGTACTTC. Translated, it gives CSVDLAGGPKNIQYF.

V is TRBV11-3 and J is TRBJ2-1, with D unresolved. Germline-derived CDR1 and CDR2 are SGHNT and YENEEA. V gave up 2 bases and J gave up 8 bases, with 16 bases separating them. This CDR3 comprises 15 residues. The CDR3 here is CASSLRGRVADEQFF. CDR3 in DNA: TGTGCCAGCAGCTTACGAGGACGTGTAGCCGATGAGCAGTTCTTC.

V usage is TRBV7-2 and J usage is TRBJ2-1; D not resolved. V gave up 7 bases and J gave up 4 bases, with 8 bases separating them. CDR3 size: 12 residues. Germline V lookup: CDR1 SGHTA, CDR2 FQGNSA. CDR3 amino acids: CASTLGYNEQFF. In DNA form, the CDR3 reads TGTGCCAGCACCCTAGGATACAATGAGCAGTTCTTC.

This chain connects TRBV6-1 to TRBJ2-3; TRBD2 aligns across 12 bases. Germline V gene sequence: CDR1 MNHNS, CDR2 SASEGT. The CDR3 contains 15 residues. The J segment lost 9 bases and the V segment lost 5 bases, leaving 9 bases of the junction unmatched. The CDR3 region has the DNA TGTGCCAGCAGTCCTAGACTAGCGGGAGTTGAGACGCAGTATTTT. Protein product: CASSPRLAGVETQYF.

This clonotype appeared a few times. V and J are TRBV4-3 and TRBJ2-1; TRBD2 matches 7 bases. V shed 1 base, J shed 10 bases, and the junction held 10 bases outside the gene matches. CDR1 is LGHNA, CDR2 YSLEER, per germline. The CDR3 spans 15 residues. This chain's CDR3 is CASSQVVGGSYEQFF. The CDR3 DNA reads TGCGCCAGCAGCCAAGTAGTGGGAGGGTCTTACGAGCAGTTCTTC.

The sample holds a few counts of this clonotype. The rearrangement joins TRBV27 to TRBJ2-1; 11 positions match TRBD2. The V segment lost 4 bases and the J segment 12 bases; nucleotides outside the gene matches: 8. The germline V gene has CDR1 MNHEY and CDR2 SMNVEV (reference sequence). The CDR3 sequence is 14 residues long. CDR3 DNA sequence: TGTGCCAGCAGTTGGGGACTAGCGGCCACCAGGCAGTTCTTC. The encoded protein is CASSWGLAATRQFF.

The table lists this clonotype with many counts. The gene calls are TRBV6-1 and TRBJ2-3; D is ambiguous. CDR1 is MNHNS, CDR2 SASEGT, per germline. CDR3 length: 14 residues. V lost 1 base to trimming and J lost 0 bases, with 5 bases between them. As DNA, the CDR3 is TGTGCCAGCAGTGAAGTAGCAAGCACAGATACGCAGTATTTT. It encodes CASSEVASTDTQYF.

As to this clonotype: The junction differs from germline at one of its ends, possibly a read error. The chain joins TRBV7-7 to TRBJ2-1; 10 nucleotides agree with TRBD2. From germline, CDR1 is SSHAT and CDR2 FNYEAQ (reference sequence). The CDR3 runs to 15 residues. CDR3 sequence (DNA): TGTGCTAGCAGCTTAGCAGCGGGGGGGCCCAATGAGCAGTTCTTC. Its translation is CASSLAAGGPNEQFF.

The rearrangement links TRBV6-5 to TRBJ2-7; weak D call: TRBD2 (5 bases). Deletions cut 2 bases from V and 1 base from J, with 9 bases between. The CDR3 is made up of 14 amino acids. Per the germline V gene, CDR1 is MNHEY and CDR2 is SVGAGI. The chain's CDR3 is CASSYERDSYEQYF. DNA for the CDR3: TGTGCCAGCAGTTACGAACGGGATTCCTACGAGCAGTACTTC.

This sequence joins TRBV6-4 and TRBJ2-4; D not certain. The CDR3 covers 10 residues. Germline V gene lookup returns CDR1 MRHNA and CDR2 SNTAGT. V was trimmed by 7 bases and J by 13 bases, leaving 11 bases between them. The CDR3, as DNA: TGTGCCAGCATCTGCGACGGGCAGTACTTC. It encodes CASICDGQYF.

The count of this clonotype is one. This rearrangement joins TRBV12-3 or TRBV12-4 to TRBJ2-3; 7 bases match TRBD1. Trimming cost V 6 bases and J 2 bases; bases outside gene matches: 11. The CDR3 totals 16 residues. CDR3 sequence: CASSPGTAGPTDTQYF. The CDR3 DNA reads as TGTGCCAGCAGCCCCGGGACAGCCGGACCCACAGATACGCAGTATTTT.

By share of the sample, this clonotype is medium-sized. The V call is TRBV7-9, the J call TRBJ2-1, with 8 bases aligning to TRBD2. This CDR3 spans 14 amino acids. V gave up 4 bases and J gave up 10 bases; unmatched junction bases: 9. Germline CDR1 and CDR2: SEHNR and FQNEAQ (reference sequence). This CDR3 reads CASSYPGGLYEQFF. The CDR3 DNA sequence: TGTGCCAGCAGCTACCCGGGAGGGCTTTACGAGCAGTTCTTC. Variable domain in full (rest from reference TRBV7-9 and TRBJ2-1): DTGVSQNPRHKITKRGQNVTFRCDPISEHNRLYWYRQTLGQGPEFLTYFQNEAQLEKSRLLSDRFSAERPKGSFSTLEIQRTEQGDSAMYLCASSYPGGLYEQFFGPGTRLTVL.

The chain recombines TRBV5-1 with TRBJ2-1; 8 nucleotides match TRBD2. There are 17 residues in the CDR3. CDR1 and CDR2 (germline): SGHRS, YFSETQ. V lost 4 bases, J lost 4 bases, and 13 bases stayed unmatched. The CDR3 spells CASSPVGLRGRYNEQFF. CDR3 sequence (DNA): TGCGCCAGCAGCCCTGTGGGGCTTCGCGGGAGGTACAATGAGCAGTTCTTC.

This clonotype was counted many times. CDR3 sequence reads: CASSAPGLAGVDTQYF. CDR3 nucleotide sequence: TGTGCCAGCAGCGCTCCGGGACTAGCGGGAGTAGATACGCAGTATTTT. This chain joins TRBV11-2 and TRBJ2-3, with 14 bases lining up with TRBD2. V shed 5 bases, J shed 5 bases, and the junction held 6 bases outside the gene matches. The CDR3 contains 16 residues. Looked up from germline, CDR1 is SGHAT and CDR2 is FQNNGV.

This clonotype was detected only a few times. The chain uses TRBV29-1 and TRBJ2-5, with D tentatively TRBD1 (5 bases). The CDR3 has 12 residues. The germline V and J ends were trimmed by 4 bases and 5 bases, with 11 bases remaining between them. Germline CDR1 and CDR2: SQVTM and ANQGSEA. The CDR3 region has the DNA TGCAGCGTTGGCCAGGGCGGTGAGACCCAGTACTTC. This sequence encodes CSVGQGGETQYF.

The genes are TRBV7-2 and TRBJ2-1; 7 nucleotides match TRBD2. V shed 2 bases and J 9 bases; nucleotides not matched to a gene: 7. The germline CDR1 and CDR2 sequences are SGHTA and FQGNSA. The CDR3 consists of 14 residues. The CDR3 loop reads CASSLKSGDLEQFF. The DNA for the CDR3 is TGTGCCAGCAGCTTAAAGAGCGGGGATCTTGAGCAGTTCTTC.

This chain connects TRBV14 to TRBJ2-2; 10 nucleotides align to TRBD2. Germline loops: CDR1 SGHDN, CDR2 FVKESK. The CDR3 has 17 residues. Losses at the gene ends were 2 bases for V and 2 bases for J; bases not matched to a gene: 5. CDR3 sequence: CASSQLAGALNTGELFF. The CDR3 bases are TGTGCCAGCAGCCAACTAGCGGGGGCCCTCAACACCGGGGAGCTGTTTTTT.

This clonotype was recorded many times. CDR3 sequence: CASSYSPVGSSYEQYF. CDR3 sequence (DNA): TGTGCCAGCAGTTACTCACCCGTTGGCAGTTCCTACGAGCAGTACTTC. The V gene is TRBV6-5, the J gene TRBJ2-1; D is unclear. Matching the DNA end better, TRBJ2-7 makes the J call doubtful. CDR1 is MNHEY, CDR2 SVGAGI, per germline. There are 16 residues in the CDR3.

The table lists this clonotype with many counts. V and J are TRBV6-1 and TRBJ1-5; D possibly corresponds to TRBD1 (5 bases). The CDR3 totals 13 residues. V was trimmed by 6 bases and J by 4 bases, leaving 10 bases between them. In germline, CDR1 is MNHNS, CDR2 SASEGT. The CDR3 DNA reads TGTGCCAGCAGCCAAAACAGGAATCAGCCCCAGCATTTT. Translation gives CASSQNRNQPQHF.

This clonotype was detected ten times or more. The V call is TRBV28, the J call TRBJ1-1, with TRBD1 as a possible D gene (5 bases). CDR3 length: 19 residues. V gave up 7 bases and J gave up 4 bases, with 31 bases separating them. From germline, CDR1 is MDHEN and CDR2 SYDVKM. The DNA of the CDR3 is TGTGCCAGCACCCTGACCGCCGGGACCCGGGGGGTTTGGGGCACTGAAGCTTTCTTT. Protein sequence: CASTLTAGTRGVWGTEAFF.

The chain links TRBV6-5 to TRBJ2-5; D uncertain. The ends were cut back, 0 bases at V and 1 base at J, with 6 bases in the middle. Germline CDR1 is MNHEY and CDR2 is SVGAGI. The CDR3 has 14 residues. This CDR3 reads CASSYSSVQETQYF. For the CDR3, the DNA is TGTGCCAGCAGTTACTCGAGTGTCCAAGAGACCCAGTACTTC.

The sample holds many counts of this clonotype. This CDR3 reads CASSFRSRLAGVPGELFF. In DNA, the CDR3 is TGTGCCAGCAGTTTCCGGAGTCGACTAGCGGGAGTCCCCGGGGAGCTGTTTTTT. J is TRBJ2-2 and V is TRBV28, with 12 positions matching TRBD2. Germline lookup yields CDR1 MDHEN and CDR2 SYDVKM. CDR3 length equals 18 residues. The trim removed 3 bases at V and 6 bases at J, leaving 11 bases unmatched.